Sequencing of this T cell receptor beta chain was carried out in a study of human thymus T cells (dated by TCRdb to the early 2020s). For the wider study: TCR alpha and beta repertoires from roughly 8 infant thymus samples and four related peripheral blood samples were characterized in the study. Donor ages ranging from 7 to 244 days were recorded, and about six male and a couple of female infants were included in the cohort. Results the study describes overall, beyond this receptor: On average, thymus samples yielded 650,000 to 1,000,000 unique TCRB clonotypes, whereas blood samples yielded about 80,000. Highly overlapping thymic TCR repertoires among unrelated individuals were reported in the related research. Biased V and J gene segment usage appeared to be present in both thymic and peripheral blood repertoires.

The immunoSEQ multiplex PCR assay was used to amplify the TCRB and TCRAD loci from a standardized amount of quality-controlled genomic DNA. The amplicons covered the V(D)J region and were long enough to include the CDR3 and to identify the V and J genes. The commercial immunoSEQ service was used to sequence amplicons on an Illumina platform. In the paper's pipeline: Primer bias and sequencing errors were corrected as previously described, and TCRAD and TCRB definitions were based on the IMGT database. The repertoires were analysed using immunoSEQ Analyzer 3.0 and VDJTools for basic statistics, V/J segment usage, diversity estimates, rarefaction and pairwise overlap. To estimate diversity, the Chao1, ChaoE, Efron-Thisted, Shannon and inverse Simpson indices were applied, and diversity was also estimated on datasets down-sampled to the smallest sample. Repertoire overlap was assessed by strict matching of CDR3 nucleotide sequence, V gene and J gene, and clustering was done by Jaccard-based multidimensional scaling. Not all clones reach the TCRdb copy of this immuneACCESS table, which keeps in-frame sequences only. Checked studies attribute under half of the gap to unresolved V genes and leave the rest unexplained. V and J calls and clone size are given by that table; D and trimming were obtained from the DNA. A total of under 150,000 clones appear in this sample, around 94% of them only once. The ten largest account for 0.02% to 0.03% of the sample.

The thymus tissue came from surgical resects taken out during corrective cardiac surgery. The donors were immunologically healthy infants in Finland who had open corrective cardiac surgery for congenital heart defects. Thymocytes were freed from the tissue by mechanical means and kept at -70 degrees C as pellets of roughly 9.5-31 million cells. A QIAsymphony instrument was used to extract genomic DNA from the frozen cell pellets. About this clone itself: Its specific antigen is unknown. No much larger clone exists at a distance of one base, and base qualities are not known.

The junction shows trimming of 0 bases on V and 0 bases on J, plus 9 bases between the germline ends. Inclusive of the bounding cysteine and phenylalanine, the CDR3 is 16 residues long. The read is trimmed to its CDR3 DNA, 48 bases read in frame from base 1. Taken from the germline V gene, the CDR1 and CDR2 loops are LGHNA and YSLEER. The sequence came from a boy under two years old with a congenital heart defect but otherwise immunologically healthy. What was sequenced was thymus tissue. The chain is encoded by TRBV4-3 joined to TRBJ1-3, with the identity of the D gene unclear. The CDR3 reads CASSQEYPGSGNTIYF. The bases read TGCGCCAGCAGCCAAGAGTACCCGGGCTCTGGAAACACCATATATTTT.